The clone carrying this T cell receptor beta chain occurred a few times. Its antigen remains unknown. These data come from a study of T cell responses to AZD1222 COVID-19 vaccine. Study-level points and caveats: White British people made up most donors, females outnumbered males, and clonal diversity was possibly underestimated. Two AZD1222 administrations were followed by greater Spike-specific TCR breadth and depth. Targeting of unmutated variant regions was reportedly seen in nearly half of spike-specific TCRs.

The V gene lost 7 bases and the J gene lost 7 bases, with 20 bases spanning the gap. Per the germline V gene, CDR1 is MNHNY and CDR2 is SVGAGI (reference sequence). This CDR3 spans 14 amino acids. TCRdb's table, derived via immunoSEQ multiplex PCR, lists solely in-frame clones and lacks some. The top ten clones hold 3.1% of a sample with some 130,000 clones, 90% to 95% of them seen once. This clonotype was sampled from an adult in good health. The sample in question was peripheral blood, obtained on day 0 of AZD1222 vaccination. The V and J genes are TRBV6-6 and TRBJ2-7; either TRBD1 or TRBD2 may fit D (6 bases each). The DNA of the CDR3 is TGTGCCAGCAATCCCTCGGGGGCGGTTGGGGAGCAGTACTTC. Translation: CASNPSGAVGEQYF.